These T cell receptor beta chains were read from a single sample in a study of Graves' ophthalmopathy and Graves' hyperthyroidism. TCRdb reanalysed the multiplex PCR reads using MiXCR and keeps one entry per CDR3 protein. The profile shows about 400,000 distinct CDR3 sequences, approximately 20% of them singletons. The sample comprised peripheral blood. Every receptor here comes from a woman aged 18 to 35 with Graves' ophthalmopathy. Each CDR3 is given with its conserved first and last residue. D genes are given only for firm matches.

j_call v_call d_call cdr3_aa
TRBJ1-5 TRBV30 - CAWSTAVSNQPQHF
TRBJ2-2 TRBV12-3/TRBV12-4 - CASSGVAGSNTGELFF
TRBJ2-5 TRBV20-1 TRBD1 CSARDDGQGLETQYF
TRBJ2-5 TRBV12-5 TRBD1 CASGPGTARQETQYF
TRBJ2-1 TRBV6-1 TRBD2 CASSEGTSGGRYEQFF
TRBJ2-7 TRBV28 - CALGGKSYEQYF
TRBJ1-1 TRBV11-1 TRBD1 CASSPTLQGLDTEAFF
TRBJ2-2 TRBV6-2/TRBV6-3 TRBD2 CASRVSGRANTGELFF
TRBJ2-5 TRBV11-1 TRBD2 CASSMSFAGGQETQYF
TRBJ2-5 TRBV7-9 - CASSPENYQETQYF
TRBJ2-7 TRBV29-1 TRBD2 CSVLTSGGLYEQYF
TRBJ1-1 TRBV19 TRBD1 CASNSGRGATSGFSTEAFF
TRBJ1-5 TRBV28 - CASSSRYRATGNQPQHF
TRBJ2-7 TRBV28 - CATYTTDSYEQYF
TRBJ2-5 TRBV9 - CASSVAGQETQYF
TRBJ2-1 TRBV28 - CASSRDGSPYNEQFF
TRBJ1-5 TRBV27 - CASSFQYSNQPQHF
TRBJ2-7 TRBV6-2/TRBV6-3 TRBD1 CASSYEGQGIYEQYF
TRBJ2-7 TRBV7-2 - CASSLAGQAKSYEQYF
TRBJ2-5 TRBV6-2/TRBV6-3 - CASTWRGQETQYF
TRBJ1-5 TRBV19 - CASKRGQYSNQPQHF
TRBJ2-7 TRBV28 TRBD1 CASTPGQGSEQYF
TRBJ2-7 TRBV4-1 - CASSQDRFDEQYF
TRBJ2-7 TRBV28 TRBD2 CASSFLAGEQYF
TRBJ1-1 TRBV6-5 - CASSYTQENTEAFF
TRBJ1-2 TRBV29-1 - CSVDSATNYGYTF
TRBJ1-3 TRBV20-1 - CSARDPSSGNTIYF
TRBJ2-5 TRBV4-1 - CASSQDGSRMETQYF
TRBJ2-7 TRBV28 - CASSSTGLSYEQYF
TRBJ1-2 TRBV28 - CASSSFRASNYGYTF
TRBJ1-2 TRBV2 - CARQISRRYEDTVYGYTF
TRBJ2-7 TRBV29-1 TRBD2 CSVESGDKNEQYF
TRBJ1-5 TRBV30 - CAFGPYSNQPQHF
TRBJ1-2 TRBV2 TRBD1 CASSEQAGGYGYTF
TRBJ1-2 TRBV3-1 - CASSPEGGVRNYGYTF
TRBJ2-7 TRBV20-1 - CSASVGQGSHEQYF
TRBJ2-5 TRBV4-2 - CATPQMDSRLGETQYF
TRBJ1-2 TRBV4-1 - CASSQKGTGPYGYTF
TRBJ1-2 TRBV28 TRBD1 CASSQDGTALLDYGYTF
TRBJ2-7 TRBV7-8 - CASSFGVGSSSYEQYF
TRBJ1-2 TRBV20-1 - CSARKDSRGGGYTF
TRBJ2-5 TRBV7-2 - CASSLEGTQYF
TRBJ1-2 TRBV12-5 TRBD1 CASAPDRGQDGYTF
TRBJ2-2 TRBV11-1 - CASSLGRKNTGELFF
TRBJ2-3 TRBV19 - CASSILGTDTQYF